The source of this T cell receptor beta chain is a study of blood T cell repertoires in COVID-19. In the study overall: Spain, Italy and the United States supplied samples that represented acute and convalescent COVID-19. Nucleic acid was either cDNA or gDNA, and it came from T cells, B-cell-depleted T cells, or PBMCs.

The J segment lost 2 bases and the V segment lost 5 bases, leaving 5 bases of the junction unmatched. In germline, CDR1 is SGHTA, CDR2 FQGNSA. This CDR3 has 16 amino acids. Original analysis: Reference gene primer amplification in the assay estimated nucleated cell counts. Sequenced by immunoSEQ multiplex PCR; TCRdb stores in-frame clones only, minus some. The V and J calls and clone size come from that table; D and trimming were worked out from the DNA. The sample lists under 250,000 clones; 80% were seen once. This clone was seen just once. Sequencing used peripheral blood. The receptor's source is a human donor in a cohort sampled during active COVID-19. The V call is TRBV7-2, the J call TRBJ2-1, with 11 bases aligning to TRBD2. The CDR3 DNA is TGTGCCAGCAGCCTCAGACTAGCGGGAACCTACAATGAGCAGTTCTTC. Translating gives CASSLRLAGTYNEQFF.